The 25 T cell receptor beta chains below come from one sample, sequenced in a study of shared clonotypes between healthy human individuals (TCRdb year 2020). Libraries were made using the immunoSEQ multiplex PCR assay. TCRdb's version of the immuneACCESS table is confined to in-frame rearrangements and falls short of the full clone set. An unresolved V gene accounts for under half of the shortfall where checked; the remainder is of unknown origin. The sample contains 500,000 to 650,000 clones, around 77% of them found a single time. The leading ten clones occupy more than 10% of the sample. Sequenced input: PBMCs. Every receptor here comes from a woman aged 40 to 49 in good health. Some clones in this sample may be carry-over from other donors' samples.

This chain joins TRBV5-6 and TRBJ2-5; 11 bases line up with TRBD2. V lost 0 bases, J lost 4 bases, and 5 bases stayed unmatched. The germline gives CDR1 SGHDT, CDR2 YYEEEE. There are 16 residues in the CDR3. CDR3 amino acids: CASSLGSGRVIETQYF. As DNA, the CDR3 is TGTGCCAGCAGCTTGGGTAGCGGGAGGGTTATAGAGACCCAGTACTTC.

This clone was recorded at least ten times. Other DNA sequences in the same sample also yield this CDR3. The chain has TRBV30 and TRBJ1-4; 9 nucleotides line up with TRBD1. The CDR3 spans 15 residues. Germline loops: CDR1 GTSNPN, CDR2 SVGIG (reference sequence). V lost 0 bases, J lost 6 bases, and 5 bases stayed unmatched. CDR3 in amino acids: CAWSVPGQGHEKLFF. The CDR3 nucleotides are TGTGCCTGGAGTGTACCGGGACAGGGTCATGAAAAACTGTTTTTT.

This clone was seen a few times. The gene calls are TRBV2 and TRBJ2-6, with no clear D. Germline CDR1 is SNHLY and CDR2 is FYNNEI. This CDR3 has 13 amino acids. V was trimmed by 8 bases and J by 3 bases, leaving 8 bases between them. In DNA, the CDR3 is TGTGCCAGCGCGTCTTTTGGGGCCAACGTCCTGACTTTC. Its protein product is CASASFGANVLTF.

Turning to this clone: This probably arose from a read error, given a far larger clone one base away. This same CDR3 is encoded by further DNA sequences in the sample. In DNA form, the CDR3 reads TGTGCCAGCAGCCCCATAGGGGGACGCAACCAGCCCCAGCATTTT. Translation gives CASSPIGGRNQPQHF. The chain carries TRBV11-2 and TRBJ1-5, with a possible D match to TRBD1 (6 bases). The CDR3 spans 15 residues. Germline CDR1 and CDR2: SGHAT and FQNNGV.

The rearrangement links TRBV11-2 to TRBJ2-5; no definite D call. From germline, CDR1 is SGHAT and CDR2 FQNNGV. The CDR3 contains 14 residues. Deletions cut 1 base from V and 1 base from J, with 7 bases between. CDR3 DNA: TGTGCCAGCAGCTTAGTGGTCCGCCAAGAGACCCAGTACTTC. It yields the protein CASSLVVRQETQYF.

This sequence joins TRBV15 and TRBJ2-7, with 7 bases fitting TRBD1. The CDR3 runs 14 residues. With 3 bases clipped from V and 2 bases from J, the junction kept 4 bases outside the gene matches. Germline V gives CDR1 LNHNV, CDR2 YYDKDF (reference sequence). The CDR3 sequence is CATSSRDRPYEQYF. Here the CDR3 DNA reads TGTGCCACCAGCAGCCGGGACAGACCCTACGAGCAGTACTTC.

This CDR3 is CASSQDGQGSTYEQYF. The CDR3 region has the DNA TGCGCCAGCAGCCAAGATGGACAGGGGTCTACCTACGAGCAGTACTTC. The chain combines TRBV4-1 with TRBJ2-7; 9 bases align to TRBD1. The germline CDR1 and CDR2 sequences are MGHRA and YSYEKL. The CDR3 spans 16 residues. V was pared by 0 bases and J by 2 bases, with 5 bases of the junction left unmatched.

This chain links TRBV6-5 with TRBJ2-3; TRBD2 matches 7 bases. The CDR3 is 16 amino acids. Germline-derived CDR1 and CDR2 are MNHEY and SVGAGI. Trimming removed 2 bases from V and 1 base from J; junction bases left unmatched: 6. In DNA, the CDR3 is TGTGCCAGCAGTTACAAGCGGGGATACGGCACAGATACGCAGTATTTT. Translation: CASSYKRGYGTDTQYF.

The rearrangement links TRBV30 to TRBJ2-4; D call uncertain. Trimming removed 2 bases at V and 0 bases at J, with 5 bases between. CDR3 length: 13 residues. From germline, CDR1 is GTSNPN and CDR2 SVGIG (reference sequence). In DNA, the CDR3 is TGTGCCTGGAGTATGGTAGCCAAAAACATTCAGTACTTC. Translation gives CAWSMVAKNIQYF.

The CDR3 spells CASSEEAGETQYF. Written as DNA, the CDR3 is TGTGCCAGCAGTGAAGAAGCGGGAGAGACCCAGTACTTC. The chain uses TRBV6-4 and TRBJ2-5; D possibly corresponds to TRBD2 (6 bases). Between the trimmed V and J ends, which lost 3 bases and 4 bases, there was a span of 9 bases. The CDR3 runs 13 residues. Germline CDR1 MRHNA, CDR2 SNTAGT.

The chain joins TRBV30 to TRBJ1-4; a possible D gene is TRBD1 (6 bases). Germline V CDR1 and CDR2: GTSNPN, SVGIG (reference sequence). This CDR3 comprises 13 residues. V shed 0 bases and J shed 14 bases, with 16 bases lying between them. The chain's CDR3 is CAWSVSGAGSLFF. In DNA form, the CDR3 reads TGTGCCTGGAGTGTATCGGGGGCAGGGAGCCTGTTTTTT.

The chain recombines TRBV4-2 with TRBJ2-1; 9 bases map to TRBD1. The V and J ends lost 7 bases and 7 bases, in that order; junction bases with no gene match: 11. The CDR3 has 15 amino acids. The germline V gene has CDR1 LGHNA and CDR2 YNFKEQ. CDR3: CASTFGDRVQNEQFF. As DNA, the CDR3 is TGTGCCAGCACTTTCGGGGACAGGGTACAGAATGAGCAGTTCTTC.

The chain is built from TRBV5-8 and TRBJ1-6; TRBD1 might be the D (5 bases). The V end was cut by 0 bases, the J end by 7 bases, with 17 bases between. The CDR3 covers 17 residues. The germline V gene has CDR1 SGHTS and CDR2 YDEGEE. The CDR3: CASSLARQQLTNSPLHF. CDR3 coding DNA: TGTGCCAGCAGCTTGGCGCGACAGCAGCTGACCAATTCACCCCTCCACTTT. Full variable domain (remainder filled in from reference TRBV5-8 and TRBJ1-6): EAGVTQSPTHLIKTRGQQATLRCSPISGHTSVYWYQQALGLGLQFLLWYDEGEERNRGNFPPRFSGRQFPNYSSELNVNALELEDSALYLCASSLARQQLTNSPLHFGNGTRLTVT.

Points on this clone: A far bigger clonotype differs at one base, so this is likely a read error. Other nucleotide sequences in the sample specify the same CDR3. CDR3 sequence reads: CASISYPEDTEAFF. The CDR3 DNA reads TGTGCTAGCATATCCTATCCGGAGGACACTGAAGCTTTCTTT. The V call is TRBV6-6, the J call TRBJ1-1; no clear D gene. This CDR3 has 14 amino acids. CDR1 and CDR2 (germline): MNHNY, SVGAGI (reference sequence).

The chain links TRBV30 to TRBJ2-3; no reliable D call. CDR1 GTSNPN and CDR2 SVGIG come from the germline V gene (reference sequence). This CDR3 region has 13 residues. Between the trimmed V and J ends, which lost 0 bases and 6 bases, there was a span of 10 bases. The CDR3 DNA sequence: TGTGCCTGGAGTGTTAACGGCGTGGATACGCAGTATTTT. It is translated as CAWSVNGVDTQYF.

This chain links TRBV7-8 with TRBJ2-3; TRBD2 matches 8 bases. Germline V gene lookup returns CDR1 SGHVS and CDR2 FQNEAQ. The CDR3 loop spans 15 amino acids. J lost 0 bases, V lost 5 bases, and 4 bases had no gene match. CDR3 bases: TGTGCCAGCAGCGACGGACTAGCTAGCACAGATACGCAGTATTTT. The encoded protein is CASSDGLASTDTQYF.

This clone appeared many times. The J gene is TRBJ2-2, the V gene TRBV2; no clear D. V lost 8 bases to trimming and J lost 3 bases, with 13 bases between them. The CDR3 sequence is 14 residues long. From germline, CDR1 is SNHLY and CDR2 FYNNEI. This CDR3 reads CASFLSRDTGELFF. DNA of the CDR3: TGTGCCAGCTTCTTGTCCCGGGACACCGGGGAGCTGTTTTTT.

The genes are TRBV7-2 and TRBJ2-5; TRBD2 might be the D (5 bases). V was trimmed by 8 bases and J by 2 bases, leaving 9 bases between them. Per germline, CDR1 SGHTA and CDR2 FQGNSA. The CDR3 has 12 residues. In DNA, the CDR3 is TGTGCCAGCGCCCGGGAACAAGAGACCCAGTACTTC. This translates into CASAREQETQYF. Variable domain in full (rest from reference TRBV7-2 and TRBJ2-5): GAGVSQSPSNKVTEKGKDVELRCDPISGHTALYWYRQSLGQGLEFLIYFQGNSAPDKSGLPSDRFSAERTGGSVSTLTIQRTQQEDSAVYLCASAREQETQYFGPGTRLLVL.

The chain recombines TRBV15 with TRBJ1-1; 8 nucleotides align to TRBD1. J was trimmed by 11 bases and V by 3 bases; bases with no gene match: 8. CDR3 length: 13 amino acids. The germline gives CDR1 LNHNV, CDR2 YYDKDF (reference sequence). CDR3 bases: TGTGCCACCAGCAGCGGACAGGGACTCGGGGCTTTCTTT. Translation gives CATSSGQGLGAFF.

The chain links TRBV7-9 to TRBJ1-2; D is ambiguous. Between the trimmed V and J ends, which lost 5 bases and 4 bases, there was a span of 11 bases. The germline gives CDR1 SEHNR, CDR2 FQNEAQ (reference sequence). The CDR3 sequence is 13 residues long. CDR3 bases: TGTGCCAGCAGCCCGCACGAGGTCTATGGCTACACCTTC. Translating gives CASSPHEVYGYTF.

This clone appeared a few times. The V and J genes are TRBV5-4 and TRBJ2-7; tentatively, D is TRBD2 (5 bases). Trimming removed 4 bases from V and 3 bases from J, with 17 bases in between. CDR3 length: 15 amino acids. CDR1 is SGHNT, CDR2 YYREEE, per germline (reference sequence). The CDR3 region has the DNA TGTGCCAGCAGCGGAGTGCTAGCTTCTGACTACGAGCAGTACTTC. It encodes CASSGVLASDYEQYF.

Note on this clone: This may be a read error, as it is one base from a much larger clone. The same CDR3 can be traced to other DNA sequences in this sample. V usage is TRBV4-1 and J usage is TRBJ2-2; 8 nucleotides match TRBD2. Germline assignment: CDR1 MGHRA and CDR2 YSYEKL. This CDR3 comprises 18 residues. In DNA, the CDR3 is TGCGCCAGCAGCCTAGAAGCGGGAGATGGGTTGGACACTGGGGAGCTGTTTTTT. It codes for CASSLEAGDGLDTGELFF.

The rearrangement links TRBV6-1 to TRBJ2-1; D unclear. Trimming left V 1 base short and J 4 bases short, with 14 bases between. In germline, CDR1 is MNHNS, CDR2 SASEGT. The CDR3 totals 16 residues. CDR3 nucleotide sequence: TGTGCCAGCAGTGAAGTACGATACTCCGTTTACAATGAGCAGTTCTTC. Encoded protein: CASSEVRYSVYNEQFF.

The rearrangement uses TRBV10-3 and TRBJ2-5; D possibly corresponds to TRBD2 (5 bases). The V gene lost 0 bases and the J gene lost 2 bases, with 13 bases spanning the gap. CDR3 size: 16 residues. Germline V gene sequence: CDR1 ENHRY, CDR2 SYGVKD. CDR3 protein: CAISESVGAGQETQYF. CDR3 in DNA: TGTGCCATCAGTGAGTCGGTGGGAGCTGGGCAAGAGACCCAGTACTTC.

The V and J genes are TRBV14 and TRBJ2-6; no clear D. The CDR3 is 16 amino acids. Trimming removed 2 bases at V and 0 bases at J, with 8 bases between. CDR1 and CDR2 from the germline V gene are SGHDN and FVKESK. CDR3 nucleotide sequence: TGTGCCAGCAGCCAAAGAGAGTTCTCTGGGGCCAACGTCCTGACTTTC. Translated, it gives CASSQREFSGANVLTF.